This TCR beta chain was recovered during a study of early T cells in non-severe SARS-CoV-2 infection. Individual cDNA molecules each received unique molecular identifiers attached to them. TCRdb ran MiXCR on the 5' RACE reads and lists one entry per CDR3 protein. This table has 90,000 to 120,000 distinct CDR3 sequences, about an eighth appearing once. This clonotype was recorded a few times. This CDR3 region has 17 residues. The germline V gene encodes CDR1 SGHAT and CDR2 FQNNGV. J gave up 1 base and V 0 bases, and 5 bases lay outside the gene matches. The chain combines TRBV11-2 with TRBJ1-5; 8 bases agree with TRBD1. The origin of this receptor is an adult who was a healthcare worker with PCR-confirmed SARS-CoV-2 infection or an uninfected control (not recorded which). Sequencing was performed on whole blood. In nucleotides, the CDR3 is TGTGCCAGCAGCTTAGATCAGGGGGCGAGGAGCAATCAGCCCCAGCATTTT. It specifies CASSLDQGARSNQPQHF.